This record looks at one T cell receptor beta chain sequence and its context. This sample is part of a study of blood T cell repertoires in COVID-19. Germline CDR1 reads DFQATT; CDR2 reads SNEGSKA (reference sequence). Trimming shortened V by 3 bases and J by 4 bases, and 12 bases separated the two germline ends. The CDR3 runs to 13 residues. The method was immunoSEQ multiplex PCR; TCRdb's version includes in-frame clones alone and lacks a portion of them. This table holds some 340,000 clones, 85% found once. What was sequenced was peripheral blood. The clonotype was recovered from a woman aged 18-30 years with acute or convalescent COVID-19. The V and J genes are TRBV20-1 and TRBJ1-2; possible D gene TRBD1, 5 bases. CDR3 in DNA: TGCAGTGCTAGTTTAGGGGCCCTCTATGGCTACACCTTC. It yields the protein CSASLGALYGYTF.